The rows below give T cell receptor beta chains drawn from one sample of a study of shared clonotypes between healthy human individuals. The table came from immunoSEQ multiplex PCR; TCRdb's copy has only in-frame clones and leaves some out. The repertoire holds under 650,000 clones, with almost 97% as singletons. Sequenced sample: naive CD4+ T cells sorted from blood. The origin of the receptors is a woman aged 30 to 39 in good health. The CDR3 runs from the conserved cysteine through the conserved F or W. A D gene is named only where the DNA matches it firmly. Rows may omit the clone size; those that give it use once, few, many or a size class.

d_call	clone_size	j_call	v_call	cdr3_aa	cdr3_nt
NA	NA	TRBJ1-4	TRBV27	CASRGRTRSNEKLFF	TGTGCCAGCAGGGGGCGGACTCGTAGTAATGAAAAACTGTTTTTT
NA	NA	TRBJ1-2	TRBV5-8	CASSPEGLGYGYTF	TGTGCCAGCAGCCCGGAGGGGCTAGGCTATGGCTACACCTTC
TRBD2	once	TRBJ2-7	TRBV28	CATGLAGVHEQYF	TGTGCTACGGGACTAGCGGGAGTACACGAGCAGTACTTC
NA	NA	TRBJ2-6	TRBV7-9	CASSVQGGSGANVLTF	TGTGCCAGCAGCGTACAGGGCGGCTCTGGGGCCAACGTCCTGACTTTC
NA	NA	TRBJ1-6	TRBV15	CATSRDQTGDSPLHF	TGTGCCACCAGCAGAGATCAAACAGGAGATTCACCCCTCCACTTT
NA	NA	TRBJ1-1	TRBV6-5	CASSYEMGPDTEAFF	TGTGCCAGCAGTTACGAAATGGGGCCGGACACTGAAGCTTTCTTT
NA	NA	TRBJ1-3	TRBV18	CASSPAGGGNTIYF	TGTGCCAGCTCACCGGCGGGAGGTGGAAACACCATATATTTT
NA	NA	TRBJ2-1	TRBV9	CASSVVVSYNEQFF	TGTGCCAGCAGCGTAGTGGTAAGCTACAATGAGCAGTTCTTC
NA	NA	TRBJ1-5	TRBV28	CASSSILRSQPQHF	TGTGCCAGCAGTTCAATTCTCAGGAGTCAGCCCCAGCATTTT
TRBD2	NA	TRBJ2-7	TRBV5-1	CASSLEPGGSLHEQYF	TGCGCCAGCAGCTTGGAACCTGGCGGGAGTTTACACGAGCAGTACTTC
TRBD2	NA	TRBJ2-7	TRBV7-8	CASSSAGLAGGKYEQYF	TGTGCCAGCAGCTCAGCTGGACTAGCGGGAGGTAAATACGAGCAGTACTTC
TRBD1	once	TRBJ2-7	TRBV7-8	CASSGTGGGEQYF	TGTGCCAGCAGTGGGACAGGGGGCGGAGAGCAGTACTTC
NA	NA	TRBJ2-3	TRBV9	CASSSRKVATDTQYF	TGTGCCAGCAGCTCCCGGAAGGTAGCGACAGATACGCAGTATTTT
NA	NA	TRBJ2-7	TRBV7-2	CASSPRGGAYEQYF	TGTGCCAGCAGCCCCCGCGGGGGCGCATACGAGCAGTACTTC
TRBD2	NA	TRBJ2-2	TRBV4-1	CASSQLAWTSGYTGELFF	TGCGCCAGCAGCCAGTTGGCTTGGACTAGCGGGTACACCGGGGAGCTGTTTTTT
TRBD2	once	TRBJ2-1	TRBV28	CASSGTSGAYNEQFF	TGTGCCAGCAGCGGTACTAGCGGAGCGTACAATGAGCAGTTCTTC
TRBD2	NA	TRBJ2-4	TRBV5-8	CASSLYSGRARSKNIQYF	TGTGCCAGCAGCTTGTATAGCGGGAGGGCAAGATCCAAAAACATTCAGTACTTC
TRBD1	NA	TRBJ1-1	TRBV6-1	CASTSAGGTEAFF	TGTGCCAGCACCTCGGCAGGGGGGACTGAAGCTTTCTTT
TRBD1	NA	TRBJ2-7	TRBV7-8	CASSLNVRGRYEQYF	TGTGCCAGCAGCTTAAATGTCAGGGGGCGGTACGAGCAGTACTTC
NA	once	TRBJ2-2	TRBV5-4	CASSLAQASTGELFF	TGTGCCAGCAGCTTGGCCCAGGCGAGCACCGGGGAGCTGTTTTTT
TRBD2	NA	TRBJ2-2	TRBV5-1	CASSPGTIGAGELFF	TGCGCCAGCAGCCCGGGGACTATAGGGGCCGGGGAGCTGTTTTTT
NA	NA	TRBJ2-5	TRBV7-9	CASSLNGTPDF	TGTGCCAGCAGCTTAAATGGGACTCCCGACTTC
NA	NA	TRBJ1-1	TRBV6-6	CASSYLSITEAFF	TGTGCCAGCAGTTACCTCTCCATCACTGAAGCTTTCTTT
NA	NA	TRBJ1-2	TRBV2	CASGTLRDGYTF	TGTGCCAGCGGGACATTACGAGACGGCTACACCTTC
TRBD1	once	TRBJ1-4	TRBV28	CASSLWLQGVGEKLFF	TGTGCCAGCAGTTTATGGCTTCAGGGGGTAGGTGAAAAACTGTTTTTT
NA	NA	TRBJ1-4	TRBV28	CASRARERKLFF	TGTGCCAGCAGGGCCAGGGAGAGAAAACTGTTTTTT
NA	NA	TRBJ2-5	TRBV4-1	CASSQAVKETQYF	TGCGCCAGCAGCCAAGCGGTAAAAGAGACCCAGTACTTC
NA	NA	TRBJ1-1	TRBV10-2	CASRRVNTEAFF	TGCGCCAGCCGACGCGTGAACACTGAAGCTTTCTTT
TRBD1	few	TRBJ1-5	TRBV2	CASSELQGASNQPQHF	TGTGCCAGCAGTGAACTACAGGGGGCTAGCAATCAGCCCCAGCATTTT
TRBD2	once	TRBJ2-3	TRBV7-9	CASSPGTSGMSTDTQYF	TGTGCCAGCAGCCCAGGGACTAGCGGGATGAGCACAGATACGCAGTATTTT
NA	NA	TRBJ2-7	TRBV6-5	CASSYSDGMNYEQYF	TGTGCCAGCAGTTACTCTGACGGGATGAACTACGAGCAGTACTTC
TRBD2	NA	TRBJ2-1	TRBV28	CASSPTEGLAGYEQFF	TGTGCCAGCAGTCCAACGGAGGGACTAGCGGGCTATGAGCAGTTCTTC
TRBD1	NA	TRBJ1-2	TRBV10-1	CASSESIRDSGSWVGYTF	TGCGCCAGCAGTGAGTCGATCCGGGACAGTGGATCTTGGGTTGGCTACACCTTC
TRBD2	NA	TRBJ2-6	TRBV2	CASNTGLAGSGANVLTF	TGTGCCAGCAACACGGGACTAGCGGGATCTGGGGCCAACGTCCTGACTTTC
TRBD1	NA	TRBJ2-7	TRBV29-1	CSVAGTGEKYEQYF	TGCAGCGTTGCCGGGACAGGGGAGAAGTACGAGCAGTACTTC
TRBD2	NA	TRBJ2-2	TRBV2	CASSWQGGTGELFF	TGTGCCAGCAGCTGGCAGGGAGGGACCGGGGAGCTGTTTTTT
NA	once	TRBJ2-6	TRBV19	CASTYPGGGRRTPGANVLTF	TGTGCCAGTACCTACCCAGGGGGGGGCCGCAGGACCCCTGGGGCCAACGTCCTGACTTTC
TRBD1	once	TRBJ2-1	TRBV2	CASSSQGAQQFF	TGTGCCAGCAGTTCACAGGGGGCCCAGCAGTTCTTC
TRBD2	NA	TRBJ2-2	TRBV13	CASSLPLAGVNGELFF	TGTGCCAGCAGCCTTCCCTTGGCGGGAGTCAACGGGGAGCTGTTTTTT
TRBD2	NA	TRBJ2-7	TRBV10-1	CASPTQTSFEQYF	TGCGCCAGCCCCACTCAGACTAGCTTCGAGCAGTACTTC
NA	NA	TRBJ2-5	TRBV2	CASSWQQETQYF	TGTGCCAGCAGTTGGCAGCAAGAGACCCAGTACTTC
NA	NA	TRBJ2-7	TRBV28	CASSFGTRVVGEQYF	TGTGCCAGCAGTTTCGGGACGCGGGTCGTTGGCGAGCAGTACTTC
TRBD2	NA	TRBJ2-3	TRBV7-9	CASSQQRESRTDTQYF	TGTGCCAGCAGCCAACAGCGGGAGTCGAGGACAGATACGCAGTATTTT
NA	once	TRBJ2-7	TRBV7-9	CASSPQPLGEQYF	TGTGCCAGCAGCCCCCAGCCCCTTGGCGAGCAGTACTTC
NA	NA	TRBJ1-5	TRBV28	CASSFGHPNQPQHF	TGTGCCAGCAGTTTTGGTCACCCCAATCAGCCCCAGCATTTT
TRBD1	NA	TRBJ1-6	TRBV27	CASSFQQGASYNSPLHF	TGTGCCAGCAGTTTTCAACAGGGGGCCTCCTATAATTCACCCCTCCACTTT
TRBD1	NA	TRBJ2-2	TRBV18	CASSPQGAGIGELFF	TGTGCCAGCTCACCACAGGGGGCAGGCATCGGGGAGCTGTTTTTT
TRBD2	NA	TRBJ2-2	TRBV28	CASSLSGTSGIAGELFF	TGTGCCAGCAGCCTCTCCGGGACTAGCGGGATCGCCGGGGAGCTGTTTTTT